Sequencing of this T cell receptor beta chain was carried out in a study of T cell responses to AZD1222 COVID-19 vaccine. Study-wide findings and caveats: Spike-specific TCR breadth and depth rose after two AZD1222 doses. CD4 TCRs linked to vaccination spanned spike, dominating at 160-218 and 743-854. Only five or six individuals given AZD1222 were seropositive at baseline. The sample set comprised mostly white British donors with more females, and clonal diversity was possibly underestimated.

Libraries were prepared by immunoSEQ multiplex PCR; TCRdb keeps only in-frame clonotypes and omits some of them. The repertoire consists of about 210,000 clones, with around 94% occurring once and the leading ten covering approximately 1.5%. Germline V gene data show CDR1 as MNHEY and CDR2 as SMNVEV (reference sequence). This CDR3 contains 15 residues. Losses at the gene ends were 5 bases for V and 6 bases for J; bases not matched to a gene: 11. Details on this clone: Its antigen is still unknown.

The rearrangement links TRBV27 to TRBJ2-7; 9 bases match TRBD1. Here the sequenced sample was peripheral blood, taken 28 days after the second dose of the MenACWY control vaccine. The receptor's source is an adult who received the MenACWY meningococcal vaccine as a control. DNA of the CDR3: TGTGCCAGCAGTCTCGAGGAGGACAGGGGAGGCGAGCAGTACTTC. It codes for CASSLEEDRGGEQYF.